The 5 T cell receptor beta chains below come from one sample, sequenced in a study of Graves' ophthalmopathy and Graves' hyperthyroidism. RNA transcripts served as template for amplifying TCR beta CDR3 sequences. First-round RT-PCR employed HTBI primers, with a second-round multiplex PCR after it. Each CDR3 protein is one row after TCRdb ran MiXCR on the multiplex PCR reads. The repertoire holds about 740,000 distinct CDR3 sequences, 40% seen once, with roughly 46% in the top ten. Material: peripheral blood. The source is an adult man with Graves' ophthalmopathy.

This clonotype occurred many times. V usage is TRBV12-3 or TRBV12-4 and J usage is TRBJ1-2; D not certain. The CDR3 has 15 amino acids. Trimming took 2 bases from V and 2 from J, leaving 12 bases between them. CDR3 nucleotides: TGTGCCAGCAGTTTATTCTCTGGCGGAAACTATGGCTACACCTTC. This translates into CASSLFSGGNYGYTF.

This clonotype was found a few times. The rearrangement links TRBV20-1 to TRBJ2-7, with D maybe TRBD2 (5 bases). Trimming cost V 6 bases and J 5 bases, with 14 bases left between them. Germline V gives CDR1 DFQATT, CDR2 SNEGSKA (reference sequence). The CDR3 is 12 amino acids. In DNA, the CDR3 is TGCAGTGCCCAAAGCGTCGGGGACGAGCAGTACTTC. Its protein product is CSAQSVGDEQYF.

As DNA, the CDR3 is TGTGCCAGCAGTTACCAAAGCGGGAGGAGCCACGAGACCCAGTACTTC. Protein: CASSYQSGRSHETQYF. The chain joins TRBV7-8 to TRBJ2-5, with 9 bases lining up with TRBD2. V lost 6 bases to trimming and J lost 5 bases; unmatched junction nucleotides: 13. The germline CDR1 and CDR2 sequences are SGHVS and FQNEAQ. The CDR3 contains 16 residues.

As regards this clonotype: A much larger clone sits a single nucleotide away, making a read error possible. The chain uses TRBV11-2 and TRBJ1-6; 10 nucleotides align to TRBD1. This CDR3 is 15 amino acids long. From germline, CDR1 is SGHAT and CDR2 FQNNGV. The V gene end was trimmed by 5 bases and the J gene end by 8 bases; junction bases not matched to a gene: 6. Here the CDR3 reads CASSEGQGRDSPLHF. CDR3 nucleotide sequence: TGTGCCAGCAGCGAGGGACAGGGGAGGGATTCACCCCTCCACTTT.

The V gene is TRBV29-1, the J gene TRBJ2-6; perhaps TRBD2 as D (5 bases). Germline CDR1 reads SQVTM; CDR2 reads ANQGSEA. Deletions cut 8 bases from V and 1 base from J, with 12 bases between. CDR3 length: 14 residues. The CDR3 region has the DNA TGCAGCTTAGAGGGAGCATCTGGGGCCAACGTCCTGACTTTC. Translated, it gives CSLEGASGANVLTF. The whole variable domain, filled in from reference TRBV29-1 and TRBJ2-6, reads SAVISQKPSRDICQRGTSLTIQCQVDSQVTMMFWYRQQPGQSLTLIATANQGSEATYESGFVIDKFPISRPNLTFSTLTVSNMSPEDSSIYLCSLEGASGANVLTFGAGSRLTVL.